The present T cell receptor beta chain was sequenced within a study of T cell responses to AZD1222 COVID-19 vaccine. Libraries were prepared by immunoSEQ multiplex PCR; TCRdb keeps only in-frame clonotypes and omits some of them. The sample consists of 90,000 to 150,000 clones, around 89% of them appearing once. Germline CDR1 WSHSY, CDR2 SAAADI. Unmatched junction bases numbered 3, after V lost 3 bases and J lost 2 bases. This CDR3 spans 14 amino acids. The rearrangement joins TRBV10-2 to TRBJ2-5; 7 bases line up with TRBD2. The TCR sequence derives from an adult in good health. Specimen: peripheral blood, collected on day 0 of AZD1222 vaccination. The CDR3 bases are TGCGCCAGCAGTGAACCGCGGGAGCAAGAGACCCAGTACTTC. Protein: CASSEPREQETQYF.